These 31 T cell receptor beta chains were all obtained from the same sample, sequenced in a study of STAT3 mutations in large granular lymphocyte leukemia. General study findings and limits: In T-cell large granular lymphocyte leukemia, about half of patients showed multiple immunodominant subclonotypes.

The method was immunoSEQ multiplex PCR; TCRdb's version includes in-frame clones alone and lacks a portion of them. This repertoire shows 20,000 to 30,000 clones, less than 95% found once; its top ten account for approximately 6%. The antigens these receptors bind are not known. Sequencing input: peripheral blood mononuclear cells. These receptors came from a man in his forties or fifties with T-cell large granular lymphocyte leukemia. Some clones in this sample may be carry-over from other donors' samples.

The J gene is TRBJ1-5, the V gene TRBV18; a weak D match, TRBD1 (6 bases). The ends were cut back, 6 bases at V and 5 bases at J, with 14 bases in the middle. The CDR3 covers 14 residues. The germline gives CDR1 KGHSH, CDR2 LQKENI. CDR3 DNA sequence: TGTGCCAGCTCCCGCGACAGGACCTATCAGCCCCAGCATTTT. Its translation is CASSRDRTYQPQHF.

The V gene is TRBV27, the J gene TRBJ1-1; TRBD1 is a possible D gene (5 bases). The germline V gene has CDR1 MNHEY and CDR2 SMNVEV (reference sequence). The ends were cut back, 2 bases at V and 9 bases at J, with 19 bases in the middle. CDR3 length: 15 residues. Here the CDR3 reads CASSLNEGRAGKAFF. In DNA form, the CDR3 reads TGTGCCAGCAGTTTAAATGAGGGACGCGCGGGGAAAGCTTTCTTT.

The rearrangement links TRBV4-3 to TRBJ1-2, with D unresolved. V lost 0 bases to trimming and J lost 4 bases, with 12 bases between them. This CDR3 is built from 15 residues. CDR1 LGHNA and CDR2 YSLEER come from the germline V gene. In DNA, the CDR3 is TGCGCCAGCAGCCAAGATTCTGTTAATCCCTATGGCTACACCTTC. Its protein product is CASSQDSVNPYGYTF.

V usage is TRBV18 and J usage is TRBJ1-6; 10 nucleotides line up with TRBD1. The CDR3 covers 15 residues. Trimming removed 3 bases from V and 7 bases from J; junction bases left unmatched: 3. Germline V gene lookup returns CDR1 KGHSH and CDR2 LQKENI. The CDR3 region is CASSPGTGDNSPLHF. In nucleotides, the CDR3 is TGTGCCAGCTCACCGGGGACAGGGGACAATTCACCCCTCCACTTT.

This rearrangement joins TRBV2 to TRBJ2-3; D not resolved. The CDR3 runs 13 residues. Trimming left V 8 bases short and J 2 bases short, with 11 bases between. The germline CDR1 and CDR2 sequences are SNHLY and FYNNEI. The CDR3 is CASRSANTDTQYF. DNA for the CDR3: TGTGCCAGCCGGTCAGCGAACACAGATACGCAGTATTTT.

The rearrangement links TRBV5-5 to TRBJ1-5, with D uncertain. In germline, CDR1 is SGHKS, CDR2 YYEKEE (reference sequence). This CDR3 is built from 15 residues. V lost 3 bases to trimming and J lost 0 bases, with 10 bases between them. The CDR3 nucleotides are TGTGCCAGCAGCTCTTCGGGTTATAGCAATCAGCCCCAGCATTTT. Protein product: CASSSSGYSNQPQHF. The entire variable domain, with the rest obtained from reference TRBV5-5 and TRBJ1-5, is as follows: DAGVTQSPTHLIKTRGQQVTLRCSPISGHKSVSWYQQVLGQGPQFIFQYYEKEERGRGNFPDRFSARQFPNYSSELNVNALLLGDSALYLCASSSSGYSNQPQHFGDGTRLSIL.

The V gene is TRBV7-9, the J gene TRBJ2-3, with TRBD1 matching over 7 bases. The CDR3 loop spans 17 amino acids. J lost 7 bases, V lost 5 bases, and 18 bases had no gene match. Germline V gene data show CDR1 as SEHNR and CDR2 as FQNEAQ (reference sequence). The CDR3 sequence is CASSPGTETVWANTQYF. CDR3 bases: TGTGCCAGCAGCCCAGGGACAGAGACCGTGTGGGCAAATACGCAGTATTTT.

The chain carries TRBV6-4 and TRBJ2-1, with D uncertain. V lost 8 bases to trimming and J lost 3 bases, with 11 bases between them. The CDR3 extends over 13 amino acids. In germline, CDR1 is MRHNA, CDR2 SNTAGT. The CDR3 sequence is CASGHGDYNEQFF. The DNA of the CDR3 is TGTGCCAGCGGGCATGGGGACTACAATGAGCAGTTCTTC.

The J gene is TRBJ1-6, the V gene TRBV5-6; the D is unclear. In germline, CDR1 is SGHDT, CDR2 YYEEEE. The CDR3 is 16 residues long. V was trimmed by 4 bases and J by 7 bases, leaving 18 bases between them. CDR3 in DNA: TGTGCCAGCAGCCCGTGGATTGGGTTTATGAATTCACCCCTCCACTTT. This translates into CASSPWIGFMNSPLHF.

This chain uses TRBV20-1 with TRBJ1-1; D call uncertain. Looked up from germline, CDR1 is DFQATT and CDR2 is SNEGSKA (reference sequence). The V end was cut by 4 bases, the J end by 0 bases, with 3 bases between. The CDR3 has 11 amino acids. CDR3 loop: CSAKLNTEAFF. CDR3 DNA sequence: TGCAGTGCTAAGCTGAACACTGAAGCTTTCTTT.

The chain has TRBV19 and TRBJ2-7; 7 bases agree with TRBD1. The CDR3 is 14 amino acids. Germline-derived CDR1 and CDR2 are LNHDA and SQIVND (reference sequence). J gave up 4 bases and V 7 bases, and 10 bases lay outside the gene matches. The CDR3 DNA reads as TGTGCCAGTAAGGTTCGACAGGGAAATTACGAGCAGTACTTC. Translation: CASKVRQGNYEQYF.

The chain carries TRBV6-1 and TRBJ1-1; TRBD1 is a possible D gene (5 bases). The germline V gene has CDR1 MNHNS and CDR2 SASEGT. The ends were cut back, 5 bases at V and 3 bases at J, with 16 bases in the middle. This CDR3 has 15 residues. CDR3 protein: CASSIRGVRDTEAFF. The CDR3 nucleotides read TGTGCCAGCAGTATAAGAGGGGTGAGGGACACTGAAGCTTTCTTT.

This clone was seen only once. CDR3 sequence (DNA): TGTGCCAGCATGGGCGCTAGCGGGGGCGCCCCAGAAGAGACCCAGTACTTC. It yields the protein CASMGASGGAPEETQYF. V and J are TRBV28 and TRBJ2-5, with 10 bases aligning to TRBD2. The CDR3 has 17 amino acids. V trimming: 7 bases; J trimming: 3 bases; junction bases outside the gene matches: 14. Germline CDR1 MDHEN, CDR2 SYDVKM. The entire variable domain, with the rest obtained from reference TRBV28 and TRBJ2-5, is as follows: DVKVTQSSRYLVKRTGEKVFLECVQDMDHENMFWYRQDPGLGLRLIYFSYDVKMKEKGDIPEGYSVSREKKERFSLILESASTNQTSMYLCASMGASGGAPEETQYFGPGTRLLVL.

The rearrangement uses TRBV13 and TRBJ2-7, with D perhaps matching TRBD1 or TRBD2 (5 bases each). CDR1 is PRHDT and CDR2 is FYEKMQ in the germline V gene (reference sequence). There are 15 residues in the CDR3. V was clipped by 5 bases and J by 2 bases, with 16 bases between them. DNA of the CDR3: TGTGCCAGCAGCCCGGCCTCCACGGGGCCCTACGAGCAGTACTTC. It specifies CASSPASTGPYEQYF.

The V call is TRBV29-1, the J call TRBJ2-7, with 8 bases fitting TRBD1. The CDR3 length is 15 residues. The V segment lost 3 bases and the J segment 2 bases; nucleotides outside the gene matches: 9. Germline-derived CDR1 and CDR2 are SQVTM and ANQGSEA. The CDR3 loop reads CSVELGDRTTYEQYF. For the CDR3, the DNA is TGCAGCGTTGAGCTAGGGGACAGGACAACCTACGAGCAGTACTTC.

The CDR3 reads CASSFSAESEQFF. CDR3 coding DNA: TGTGCCAGCAGCTTCTCCGCGGAGAGTGAGCAGTTCTTC. The chain joins TRBV7-9 to TRBJ2-1; D call uncertain. V lost 3 bases and J 9 bases, leaving 12 bases between the germline ends. The CDR3 runs to 13 residues. The germline V gene encodes CDR1 SEHNR and CDR2 FQNEAQ (reference sequence).

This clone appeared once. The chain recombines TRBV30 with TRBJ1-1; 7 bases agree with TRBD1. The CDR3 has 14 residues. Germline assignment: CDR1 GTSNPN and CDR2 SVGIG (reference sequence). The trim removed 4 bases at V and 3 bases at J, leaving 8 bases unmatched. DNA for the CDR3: TGTGCCTGGAATCACAGGGGTGCGGACACTGAAGCTTTCTTT. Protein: CAWNHRGADTEAFF.

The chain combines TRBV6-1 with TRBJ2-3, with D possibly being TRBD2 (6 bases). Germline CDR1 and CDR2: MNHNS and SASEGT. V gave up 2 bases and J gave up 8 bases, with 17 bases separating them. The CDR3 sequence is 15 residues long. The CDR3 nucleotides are TGTGCCAGCAGTGAATTTGGGGGGATGGGGGGTACGCAGTATTTT. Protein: CASSEFGGMGGTQYF.

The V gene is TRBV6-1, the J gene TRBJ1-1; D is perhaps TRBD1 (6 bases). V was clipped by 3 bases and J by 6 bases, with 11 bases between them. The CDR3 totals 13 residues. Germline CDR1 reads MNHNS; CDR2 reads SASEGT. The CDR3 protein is CASSDRTAPEAFF. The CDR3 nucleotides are TGTGCCAGCAGTGATCGGACAGCTCCTGAAGCTTTCTTT.

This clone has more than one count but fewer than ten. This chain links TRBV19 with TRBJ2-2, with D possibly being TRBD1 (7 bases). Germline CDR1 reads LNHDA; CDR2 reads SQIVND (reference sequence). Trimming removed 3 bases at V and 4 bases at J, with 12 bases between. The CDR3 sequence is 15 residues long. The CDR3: CASSIGQGGTGELFF. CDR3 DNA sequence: TGTGCCAGTAGTATTGGGCAGGGGGGCACCGGGGAGCTGTTTTTT.

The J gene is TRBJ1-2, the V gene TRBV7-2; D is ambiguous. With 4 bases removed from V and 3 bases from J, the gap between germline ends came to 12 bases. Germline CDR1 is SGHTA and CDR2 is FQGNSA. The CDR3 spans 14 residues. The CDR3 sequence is CASSYRQPHYGYTF. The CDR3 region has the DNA TGTGCCAGCAGCTACCGGCAGCCTCACTATGGCTACACCTTC.

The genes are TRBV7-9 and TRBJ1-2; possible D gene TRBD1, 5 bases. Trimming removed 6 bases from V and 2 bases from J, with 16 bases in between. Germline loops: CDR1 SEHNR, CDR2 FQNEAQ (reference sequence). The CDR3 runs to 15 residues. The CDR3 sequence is CASRGAQGVNYGYTF. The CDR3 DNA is TGTGCCAGCAGAGGTGCGCAGGGAGTGAACTATGGCTACACCTTC.

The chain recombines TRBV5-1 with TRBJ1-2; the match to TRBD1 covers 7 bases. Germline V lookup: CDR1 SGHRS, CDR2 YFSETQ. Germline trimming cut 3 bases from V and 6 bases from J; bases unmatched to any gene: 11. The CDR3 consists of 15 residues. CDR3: CASSYGQRQGHGYTF. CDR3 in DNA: TGCGCCAGCAGCTATGGACAACGACAGGGCCATGGCTACACCTTC.

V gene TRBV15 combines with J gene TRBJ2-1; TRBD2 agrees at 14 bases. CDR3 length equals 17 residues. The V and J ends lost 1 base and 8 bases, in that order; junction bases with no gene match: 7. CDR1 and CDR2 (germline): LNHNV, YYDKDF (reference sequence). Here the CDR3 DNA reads TGTGCCACCAGCAGAGTGCCCAAGACTAGCGGGGGGGATGAGCAGTTCTTC. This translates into CATSRVPKTSGGDEQFF.

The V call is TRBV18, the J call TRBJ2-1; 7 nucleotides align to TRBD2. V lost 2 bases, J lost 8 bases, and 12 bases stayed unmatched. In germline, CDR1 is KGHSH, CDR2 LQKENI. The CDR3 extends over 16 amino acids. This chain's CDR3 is CASSPREGGVSDEQFF. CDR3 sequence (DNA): TGTGCCAGCTCACCAAGAGAGGGAGGGGTCAGCGATGAGCAGTTCTTC.

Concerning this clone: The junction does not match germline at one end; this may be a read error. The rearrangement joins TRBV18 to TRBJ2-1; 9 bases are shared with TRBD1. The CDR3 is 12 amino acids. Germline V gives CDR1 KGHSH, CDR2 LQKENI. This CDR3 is CASLSDKGQGIF. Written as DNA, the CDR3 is TGTGCCAGCTTATCCGACAAGGGACAGGGAATCTTC.

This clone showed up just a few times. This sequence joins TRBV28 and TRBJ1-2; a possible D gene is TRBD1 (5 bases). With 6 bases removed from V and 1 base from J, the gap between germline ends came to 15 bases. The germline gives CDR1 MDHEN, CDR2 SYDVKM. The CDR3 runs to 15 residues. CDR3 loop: CASRPGTTFNYGYTF. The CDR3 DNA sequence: TGTGCCAGCAGACCTGGGACCACCTTTAACTATGGCTACACCTTC.

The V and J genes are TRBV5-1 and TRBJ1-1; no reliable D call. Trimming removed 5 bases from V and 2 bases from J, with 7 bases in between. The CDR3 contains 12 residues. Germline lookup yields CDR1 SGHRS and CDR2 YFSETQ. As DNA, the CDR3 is TGCGCCAGCAGAAGCGGCAACACTGAAGCTTTCTTT. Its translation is CASRSGNTEAFF.

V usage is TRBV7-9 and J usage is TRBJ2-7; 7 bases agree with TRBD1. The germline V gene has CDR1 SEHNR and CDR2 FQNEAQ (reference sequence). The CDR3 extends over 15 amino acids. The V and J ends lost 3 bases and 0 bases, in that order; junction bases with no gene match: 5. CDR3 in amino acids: CASSFGRGSSYEQYF. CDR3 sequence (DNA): TGTGCCAGCAGCTTCGGCAGGGGGAGCTCCTACGAGCAGTACTTC.

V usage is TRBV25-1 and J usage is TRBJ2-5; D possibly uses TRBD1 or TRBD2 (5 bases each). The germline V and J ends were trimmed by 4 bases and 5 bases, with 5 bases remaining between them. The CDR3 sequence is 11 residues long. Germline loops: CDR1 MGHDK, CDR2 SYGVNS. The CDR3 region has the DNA TGTGCCAGCAGTGGGGGGGAGACCCAGTACTTC. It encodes CASSGGETQYF.

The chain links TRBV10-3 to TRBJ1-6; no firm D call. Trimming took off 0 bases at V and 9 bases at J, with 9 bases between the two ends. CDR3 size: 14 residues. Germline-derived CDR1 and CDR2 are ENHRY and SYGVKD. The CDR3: CAISESILGSPLHF. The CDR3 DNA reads TGTGCCATCAGTGAGTCGATCTTGGGTTCACCCCTCCACTTT.